The sequence of this TCR beta chain was determined in a study of blood T cells in healthy people across ages. Overall study findings and caveats: Estimated diversity, derived from one million T cells, was regarded as an underestimate.

With 6 bases removed from V and 6 bases from J, the gap between germline ends came to 10 bases. Germline values: CDR1 DFQATT, CDR2 SNEGSKA (reference sequence). The CDR3 runs 11 residues. Primed by a sample-barcoded 5' primer and a J-beta primer mix, a second PCR proceeded for 7 to 11 cycles. Every cDNA molecule bore a tag from a template-switch adaptor containing 12 random nucleotides. A single record per CDR3 protein comes from TCRdb applying MiXCR to the 5' RACE reads. The sample shows around 1,500,000 distinct CDR3 sequences, roughly 27% of them seen only once. Of note for this clonotype: As yet, its antigen is unknown.

The specimen was blood. The rearrangement joins TRBV20-1 to TRBJ2-3; D is undetermined. The source is a woman in her twenties or thirties in good health. CDR3: CSARTVDTQYF. The CDR3 bases are TGCAGTGCAAGGACGGTCGATACGCAGTATTTT.